This T cell receptor (beta chain) appears in the sequencing data of a study of control samples from healthy donors and cancer patients. The CDR3 loop spans 17 amino acids. CDR1 is SGHAT and CDR2 is FQNNGV in the germline V gene. After removal of 4 bases from V and 2 bases from J, the junction contained 8 bases not matched to a gene. TCRdb's copy holds only in-frame clones and misses some; the assay was immunoSEQ multiplex PCR. The data contain 50,000 to 75,000 clones, 65% to 90% of them singletons. V and J are TRBV11-2 and TRBJ1-3, with 10 bases lining up with TRBD1. The sequenced sample consisted of blood. This receptor was obtained from a man between 40 and 49 years old in good health. The CDR3 DNA sequence: TGTGCCAGCAGCTCCCTAGGGGGGACAGGGGCTGGAAACACCATATATTTT. Translated: CASSSLGGTGAGNTIYF. Drawing the rest from reference TRBV11-2 and TRBJ1-3, the complete variable domain is EAGVAQSPRYKIIEKRQSVAFWCNPISGHATLYWYQQILGQGPKLLIQFQNNGVVDDSQLPKDRFSAERLKGVDSTLKIQPAKLEDSAVYLCASSSLGGTGAGNTIYFGEGSWLTVV.